This T cell receptor (beta chain) comes out of a study of vaccination effects on CD4 cells after COVID-19. Following an approximately 10-day culture, CD4+ T cells were purified. Vaccine administered to participants consisted of two doses of either BNT162b2 or mRNA-1273. With V trimmed by 1 base and J by 0 bases, 5 bases remained unmatched. Germline V gene data show CDR1 as SGHNT and CDR2 as YENEEA. This CDR3 comprises 16 residues. Repertoires were generated with immunoSEQ multiplex PCR, while TCRdb's copy carries only in-frame clones and drops some. Of about 47,000 clones listed, 55% to 75% are singletons. In the case of this clone: The target antigen is unknown.

The source was CD4+ T cells from PBMCs cultured without peptide, collected after COVID-19 vaccination. This chain connects TRBV11-3 to TRBJ2-5, with 7 bases lining up with TRBD2. This sequence was found in a human donor who received a COVID-19 vaccine. In DNA, the CDR3 is TGTGCCAGCAGCTTAGGCTCGGGGGGAAACCAAGAGACCCAGTACTTC. This encodes CASSLGSGGNQETQYF.